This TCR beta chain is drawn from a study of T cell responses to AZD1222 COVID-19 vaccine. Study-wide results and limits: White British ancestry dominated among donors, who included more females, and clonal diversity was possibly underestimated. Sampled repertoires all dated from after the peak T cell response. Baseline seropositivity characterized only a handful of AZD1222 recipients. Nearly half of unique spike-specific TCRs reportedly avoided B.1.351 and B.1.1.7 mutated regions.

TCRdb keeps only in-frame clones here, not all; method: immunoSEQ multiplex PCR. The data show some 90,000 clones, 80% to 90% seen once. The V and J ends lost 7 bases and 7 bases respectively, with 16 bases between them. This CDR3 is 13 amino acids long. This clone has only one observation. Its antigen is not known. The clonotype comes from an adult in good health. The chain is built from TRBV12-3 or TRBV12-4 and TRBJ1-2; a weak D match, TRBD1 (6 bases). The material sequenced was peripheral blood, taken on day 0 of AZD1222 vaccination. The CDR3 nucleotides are TGTGCCAGCATCCCCGCAGGGGTCGGTGGCTACACCTTC. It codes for CASIPAGVGGYTF.